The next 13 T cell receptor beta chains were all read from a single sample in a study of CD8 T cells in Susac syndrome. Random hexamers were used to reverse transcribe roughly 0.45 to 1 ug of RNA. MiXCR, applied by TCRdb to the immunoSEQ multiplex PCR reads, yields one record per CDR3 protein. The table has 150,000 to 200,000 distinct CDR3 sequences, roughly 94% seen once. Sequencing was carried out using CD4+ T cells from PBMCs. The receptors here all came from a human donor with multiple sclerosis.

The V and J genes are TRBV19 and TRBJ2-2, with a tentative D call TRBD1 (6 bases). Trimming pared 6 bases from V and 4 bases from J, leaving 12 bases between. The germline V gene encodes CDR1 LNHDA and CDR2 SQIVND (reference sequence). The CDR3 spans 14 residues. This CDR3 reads CASSQTGFTGELFF. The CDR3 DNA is TGTGCCAGTAGCCAAACAGGGTTCACCGGGGAGCTGTTTTTT. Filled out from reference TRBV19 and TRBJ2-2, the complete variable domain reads DGGITQSPKYLFRKEGQNVTLSCEQNLNHDAMYWYRQDPGQGLRLIYYSQIVNDFQKGDIAEGYSVSREKKESFPLTVTSAQKNPTAFYLCASSQTGFTGELFFGEGSRLTVL.

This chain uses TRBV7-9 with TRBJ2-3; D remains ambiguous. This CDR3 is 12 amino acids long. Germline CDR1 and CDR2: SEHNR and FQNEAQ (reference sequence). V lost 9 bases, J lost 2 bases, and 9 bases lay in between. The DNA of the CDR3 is TGTGCCAGTACTATATCCACAGATACGCAGTATTTT. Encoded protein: CASTISTDTQYF.

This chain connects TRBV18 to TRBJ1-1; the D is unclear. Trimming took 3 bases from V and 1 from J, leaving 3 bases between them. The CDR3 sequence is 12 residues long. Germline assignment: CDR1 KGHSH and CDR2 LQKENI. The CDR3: CASSPGNTEAFF. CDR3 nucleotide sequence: TGTGCCAGCTCACCGGGGAACACTGAAGCTTTCTTT.

The CDR3 nucleotides read TGTGCCAGCAGCCTGGTGGGGACTAGCGGGACGAATGAGCAGTTCTTC. Translated: CASSLVGTSGTNEQFF. The chain joins TRBV7-2 to TRBJ2-1; TRBD2 matches at 13 bases. Trimming took 5 bases from V and 7 from J; bases not matched to a gene: 8. The CDR3 has 16 amino acids. In germline, CDR1 is SGHTA, CDR2 FQGNSA.

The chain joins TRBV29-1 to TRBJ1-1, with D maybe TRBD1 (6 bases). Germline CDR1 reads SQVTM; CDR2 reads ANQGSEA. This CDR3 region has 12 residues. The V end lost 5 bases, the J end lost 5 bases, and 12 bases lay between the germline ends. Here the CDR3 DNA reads TGCAGCGTTCTGGGGGCGCTTACTGAAGCTTTCTTT. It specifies CSVLGALTEAFF.

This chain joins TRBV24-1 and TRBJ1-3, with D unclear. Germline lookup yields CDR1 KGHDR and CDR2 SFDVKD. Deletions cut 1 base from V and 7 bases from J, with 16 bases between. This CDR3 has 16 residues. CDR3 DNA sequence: TGTGCCACCAGTGATTTTTGTTGCCGAGCCTGGAACACCATATATTTT. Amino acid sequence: CATSDFCCRAWNTIYF.

CDR3 coding DNA: TGTGCCAGCAGCTTTCGGAGCCCTATGAACACTGAAGCTTTCTTT. The encoded protein is CASSFRSPMNTEAFF. This chain connects TRBV7-2 to TRBJ1-1; D unclear. Germline V gene data show CDR1 as SGHTA and CDR2 as FQGNSA. The CDR3 sequence is 15 residues long. V lost 3 bases to trimming and J lost 0 bases, with 11 bases between them.

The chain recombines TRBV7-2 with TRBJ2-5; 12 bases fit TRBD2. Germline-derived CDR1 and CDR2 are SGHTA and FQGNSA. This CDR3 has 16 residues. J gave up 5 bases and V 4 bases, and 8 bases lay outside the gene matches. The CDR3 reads CASSSLGLAGTETQYF. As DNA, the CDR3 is TGTGCCAGCAGCTCCCTCGGACTAGCGGGAACGGAGACCCAGTACTTC.

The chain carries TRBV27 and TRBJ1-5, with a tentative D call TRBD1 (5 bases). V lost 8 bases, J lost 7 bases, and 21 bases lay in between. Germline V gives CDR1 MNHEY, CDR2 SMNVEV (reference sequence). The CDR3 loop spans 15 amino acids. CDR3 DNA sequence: TGTGCCAGCTCCATTCAGGGAGTCATTGGGCAGCCCCAGCATTTT. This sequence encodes CASSIQGVIGQPQHF.

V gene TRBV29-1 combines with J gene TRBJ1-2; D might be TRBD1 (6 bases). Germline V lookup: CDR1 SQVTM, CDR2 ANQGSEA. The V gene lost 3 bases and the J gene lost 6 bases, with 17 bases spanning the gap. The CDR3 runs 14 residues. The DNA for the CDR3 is TGCAGCGTTGATGGACAGCGGGGCCAGGATGGCTACACCTTC. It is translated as CSVDGQRGQDGYTF.

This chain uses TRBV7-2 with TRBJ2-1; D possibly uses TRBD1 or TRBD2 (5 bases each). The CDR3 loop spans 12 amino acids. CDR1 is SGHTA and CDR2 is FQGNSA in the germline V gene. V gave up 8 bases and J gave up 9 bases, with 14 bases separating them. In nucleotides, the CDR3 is TGTGCCAGCCGGGGCAGGGCCATTGAGCAGTTCTTC. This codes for CASRGRAIEQFF.

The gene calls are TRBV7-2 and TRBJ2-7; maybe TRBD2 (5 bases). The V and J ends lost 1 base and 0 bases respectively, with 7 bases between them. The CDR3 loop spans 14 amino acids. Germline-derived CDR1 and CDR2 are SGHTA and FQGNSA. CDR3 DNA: TGTGCCAGCAGCTTAGGGACTGTCTCCTACGAGCAGTACTTC. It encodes CASSLGTVSYEQYF.

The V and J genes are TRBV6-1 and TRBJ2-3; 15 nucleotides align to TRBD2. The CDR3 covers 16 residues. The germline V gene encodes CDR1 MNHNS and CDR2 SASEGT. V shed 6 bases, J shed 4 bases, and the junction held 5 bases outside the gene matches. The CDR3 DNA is TGTGCCAGCAGCCCCGGACTAGCGGGAGGGGCAGATACGCAGTATTTT. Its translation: CASSPGLAGGADTQYF.